Following are 26 T cell receptor beta chains from one sample sequenced in a study of blood T cell repertoires in COVID-19. Only in-frame clones appear in the TCRdb table, and some are missing; sequencing was by immunoSEQ multiplex PCR. The sample has hundreds of thousands of clones, 70% to 90% seen once. The sample consisted of peripheral blood. These receptor sequences come from a man aged 40-50 years with acute or convalescent COVID-19.

This chain joins TRBV10-3 and TRBJ2-6; D may be TRBD1 (5 bases). Looked up from germline, CDR1 is ENHRY and CDR2 is SYGVKD. V was clipped by 8 bases and J by 0 bases, with 14 bases between them. This CDR3 is 16 amino acids long. For the CDR3, the DNA is TGTGCCATCGGGGCAGGCCGAGACTCTGGGGCCAACGTCCTGACTTTC. Its protein product is CAIGAGRDSGANVLTF.

This chain uses TRBV28 with TRBJ2-3, with D maybe TRBD2 (6 bases). Germline CDR1 reads MDHEN; CDR2 reads SYDVKM. Trimming shortened V by 3 bases and J by 1 base, and 11 bases separated the two germline ends. The CDR3 has 15 amino acids. The CDR3 loop reads CASSLDSGRTDTQYF. In DNA form, the CDR3 reads TGTGCCAGCAGTTTGGATAGCGGCCGCACAGATACGCAGTATTTT.

The chain carries TRBV6-5 and TRBJ1-4; a weak D match, TRBD1 (5 bases). The CDR3 covers 14 residues. CDR1 and CDR2 from the germline V gene are MNHEY and SVGAGI. V dropped 6 bases and J dropped 13 bases, with 21 bases sitting between them. The CDR3, as DNA: TGTGCCAGCAGCTTAGACGGGGGGAGAGGGAGACTGTTTTTT. Its translation: CASSLDGGRGRLFF.

Regarding this clone: The junction and the germline gene differ at one end; a read error may be behind it. The chain joins TRBV7-7 to TRBJ2-5; TRBD1 matches 7 bases. From germline, CDR1 is SSHAT and CDR2 FNYEAQ (reference sequence). This CDR3 has 15 residues. The CDR3 reads CASSLATGRQETQYF. The CDR3 DNA is TGTGCTAGCAGCTTAGCGACAGGGCGGCAAGAGACCCAGTACTTC.

This rearrangement joins TRBV7-9 to TRBJ2-2; TRBD1 agrees at 7 bases. Per germline, CDR1 SEHNR and CDR2 FQNEAQ (reference sequence). This CDR3 spans 14 amino acids. Trimming removed 2 bases from V and 7 bases from J; junction bases left unmatched: 4. The chain's CDR3 is CASSLLGGSGELFF. The DNA for the CDR3 is TGTGCCAGCAGCTTACTAGGGGGCAGCGGGGAGCTGTTTTTT.

The chain links TRBV7-8 to TRBJ2-5; D may be TRBD2 (6 bases). Trimming took off 4 bases at V and 5 bases at J, with 14 bases between the two ends. CDR3 length: 14 amino acids. The V gene's germline CDR1 is SGHVS and CDR2 FQNEAQ. The CDR3 reads CASSYPGVRETQYF. As DNA, the CDR3 is TGTGCCAGCAGCTACCCGGGAGTCAGGGAGACCCAGTACTTC.

V gene TRBV12-3 or TRBV12-4 combines with J gene TRBJ1-2, with 7 bases fitting TRBD1. Losses at the gene ends were 6 bases for V and 5 bases for J; bases not matched to a gene: 6. The CDR3 consists of 13 residues. The CDR3 loop reads CASSPRGTYGYTF. The CDR3 coding sequence is TGTGCCAGCAGCCCCAGGGGGACATATGGCTACACCTTC.

This sequence joins TRBV12-3 or TRBV12-4 and TRBJ1-4; a weak D match, TRBD1 (5 bases). The CDR3 length is 13 residues. V lost 3 bases and J 7 bases, leaving 9 bases between the germline ends. The DNA for the CDR3 is TGTGCCAGCAGTTTGAGGGGAGGTGAAAAACTGTTTTTT. Translated: CASSLRGGEKLFF.

This chain links TRBV5-1 with TRBJ2-5; D unclear. Trimming left V 2 bases short and J 1 base short, with 6 bases between. Germline values: CDR1 SGHRS, CDR2 YFSETQ. The CDR3 has 13 amino acids. The CDR3 nucleotides are TGCGCCAGCAGCTTTAGTTTCCAAGAGACCCAGTACTTC. This codes for CASSFSFQETQYF.

The chain joins TRBV7-9 to TRBJ2-5; 8 bases map to TRBD1. CDR3 length: 14 residues. J gave up 3 bases and V 5 bases, and 5 bases lay outside the gene matches. The V gene's germline CDR1 is SEHNR and CDR2 FQNEAQ (reference sequence). CDR3 region: CASSGVTGEETQYF. The CDR3 DNA is TGTGCCAGCAGCGGCGTGACAGGGGAAGAGACCCAGTACTTC.

V gene TRBV14 combines with J gene TRBJ2-3, with 12 bases lining up with TRBD2. The CDR3 consists of 17 residues. The V gene end was trimmed by 2 bases and the J gene end by 5 bases; junction bases not matched to a gene: 8. Germline CDR1 and CDR2: SGHDN and FVKESK. The CDR3 protein is CASSQLLAGGARDTQYF. CDR3 coding DNA: TGTGCCAGCAGCCAATTGCTAGCGGGGGGGGCCAGAGATACGCAGTATTTT.

V usage is TRBV27 and J usage is TRBJ1-4; D might be TRBD1 (5 bases). Trimming removed 3 bases from V and 10 bases from J, with 15 bases in between. Germline loops: CDR1 MNHEY, CDR2 SMNVEV (reference sequence). The CDR3 loop spans 14 amino acids. The CDR3 DNA reads as TGTGCCAGCAGTTTTACGGGTGAGCAGGGAAAACTGTTTTTT. Its protein is CASSFTGEQGKLFF.

The chain couples TRBV6-2 or TRBV6-3 to TRBJ1-5; no reliable D call. The germline gives CDR1 MNHEY, CDR2 SVGEGT. The CDR3 is 15 residues long. Trimming removed 2 bases at V and 5 bases at J, with 13 bases between. CDR3: CASSYGQPPDQPQHF. The CDR3, as DNA: TGTGCCAGCAGTTACGGTCAACCCCCAGATCAGCCCCAGCATTTT.

The genes are TRBV5-1 and TRBJ2-3; D might be TRBD1 (5 bases). This CDR3 comprises 16 residues. The germline CDR1 and CDR2 sequences are SGHRS and YFSETQ. The ends were cut back, 0 bases at V and 3 bases at J, with 14 bases in the middle. In DNA, the CDR3 is TGCGCCAGCAGCTTGGGGGTACAGGCGACAACAGATACGCAGTATTTT. Its protein product is CASSLGVQATTDTQYF.

V and J are TRBV11-2 and TRBJ1-5, with TRBD1 matching 7 bases. Germline CDR1 reads SGHAT; CDR2 reads FQNNGV. The CDR3 is 14 residues long. V dropped 8 bases and J dropped 5; count of bases not matched to a gene: 9. CDR3 sequence reads: CASGRGQDYQPQHF. The CDR3 nucleotides read TGTGCCAGCGGACGCGGACAGGACTATCAGCCCCAGCATTTT.

The chain recombines TRBV19 with TRBJ2-2; D may be TRBD1 (7 bases). Germline assignment: CDR1 LNHDA and CDR2 SQIVND (reference sequence). V lost 4 bases and J lost 6, with 15 bases in between. The CDR3 extends over 15 amino acids. CDR3 coding DNA: TGTGCCAGTAGTAACCAGGGGGGCCCAGCCGGGGAGCTGTTTTTT. Translation gives CASSNQGGPAGELFF.

This clone showed up just a few times. V gene TRBV5-1 combines with J gene TRBJ2-7; a weak D match, TRBD1 (6 bases). Trimming shortened V by 3 bases and J by 6 bases, and 16 bases separated the two germline ends. The CDR3 is 14 amino acids. Germline V gene lookup returns CDR1 SGHRS and CDR2 YFSETQ. The CDR3 spells CASSSYLQGSEQYF. In DNA form, the CDR3 reads TGCGCCAGCAGCTCCTATCTACAGGGTTCCGAGCAGTACTTC.

This CDR3 reads CASSLLGGAGTDTQYF. Written as DNA, the CDR3 is TGTGCCAGCAGCTTGCTTGGGGGGGCAGGCACAGATACGCAGTATTTT. The rearrangement joins TRBV7-2 to TRBJ2-3; tentatively, D is TRBD2 (7 bases). Germline values: CDR1 SGHTA, CDR2 FQGNSA. There are 16 residues in the CDR3. Deletions cut 3 bases from V and 1 base from J, with 14 bases between.

This sequence joins TRBV9 and TRBJ2-7; 10 bases fit TRBD1. Trimming cost V 1 base and J 6 bases; bases outside gene matches: 4. This CDR3 has 14 amino acids. Germline V CDR1 and CDR2: SGDLS, YYNGEE. This CDR3 is CASSVSGQGIEQYF. The CDR3 bases are TGTGCCAGCAGCGTATCGGGACAGGGGATCGAGCAGTACTTC.

The chain couples TRBV11-2 to TRBJ2-7; tentative D call: TRBD1 (6 bases). This CDR3 spans 15 amino acids. Germline CDR1 is SGHAT and CDR2 is FQNNGV. Deletions cut 2 bases from V and 6 bases from J, with 17 bases between. The CDR3 is CASSLRTGSVFEQYF. The CDR3 DNA sequence: TGTGCCAGCAGCTTACGTACAGGGAGTGTCTTCGAGCAGTACTTC.

The chain employs TRBV6-2 or TRBV6-3 and TRBJ1-5, with D possibly matching TRBD1 (6 bases). Germline V gene data show CDR1 as MNHEY and CDR2 as SVGEGT. V was clipped by 5 bases and J by 3 bases, with 14 bases between them. This CDR3 has 15 residues. This chain's CDR3 is CASSDWTENNQPQHF. The DNA of the CDR3 is TGTGCCAGCAGTGACTGGACAGAAAACAATCAGCCCCAGCATTTT.

The chain employs TRBV3-1 (or the pseudogene TRBV3-2) and TRBJ1-4; D is possibly TRBD1 (6 bases). Trimming removed 4 bases at V and 5 bases at J, with 14 bases between. The germline CDR1 and CDR2 sequences are LGHDT and YNNKEL (reference sequence). This CDR3 is 15 amino acids long. The CDR3, as DNA: TGTGCCAGCAGCCTCCTGTCAGGGGTAAATGAAAAACTGTTTTTT. It translates to CASSLLSGVNEKLFF.

The gene calls are TRBV28 and TRBJ2-7; 9 bases fit TRBD1. Germline V lookup: CDR1 MDHEN, CDR2 SYDVKM. CDR3 length: 12 residues. V lost 6 bases and J lost 6; bases outside the gene matches: 3. The CDR3: CASSLQGAEQYF. CDR3 nucleotides: TGTGCCAGCAGCTTACAGGGGGCCGAGCAGTACTTC.

The chain joins TRBV27 to TRBJ2-1; TRBD1 matches at 8 bases. V shed 5 bases and J 4 bases; nucleotides not matched to a gene: 10. The CDR3 runs 16 residues. Germline V CDR1 and CDR2: MNHEY, SMNVEV (reference sequence). The CDR3 loop reads CASSPIQGAIYNEQFF. The CDR3 DNA is TGTGCCAGCAGTCCGATCCAGGGGGCCATTTACAATGAGCAGTTCTTC.

V gene TRBV7-2 combines with J gene TRBJ2-3; TRBD1 aligns across 12 bases. CDR3 length: 15 amino acids. After removal of 5 bases from V and 4 bases from J, the junction contained 4 bases not matched to a gene. Germline CDR1 is SGHTA and CDR2 is FQGNSA. CDR3 coding DNA: TGTGCCAGCAGCACGGGACAGGGGGCTGCAGATACGCAGTATTTT. It is translated as CASSTGQGAADTQYF.

This sequence joins TRBV5-1 and TRBJ2-3; 12 bases agree with TRBD2. With 0 bases clipped from V and 4 bases from J, the junction kept 6 bases outside the gene matches. Germline V lookup: CDR1 SGHRS, CDR2 YFSETQ. This CDR3 spans 17 amino acids. The CDR3 sequence: CASSLEASGRAADTQYF. CDR3 sequence (DNA): TGCGCCAGCAGCTTGGAGGCTAGCGGGAGGGCCGCAGATACGCAGTATTTT.